A selection of T cell receptor beta chains follows, all from one sample in a study of breast tumors, draining lymph nodes, adjacent tissues. Via MiXCR, TCRdb re-called the multiplex PCR reads, giving one row per CDR3 protein. In the table there are under 150,000 distinct CDR3 sequences, around 22% of which are singletons. The sequenced material came from axillary lymph node tissue. The source is a female donor with breast cancer. Some clones in this sample may be carry-over from other donors' samples. Both conserved end residues are part of each CDR3. Each record gives: V gene, CDR3 length, J gene, CDR3 protein.

v_gene: TRBV5-1
len: 14
j_gene: TRBJ1-1
CDR3aa: CASSPLTGDTEAFF

v_gene: TRBV29-1
len: 13
j_gene: TRBJ2-5
CDR3aa: CSVERGWQETQYF

v_gene: TRBV20-1
len: 17
j_gene: TRBJ2-3
CDR3aa: CSARDQRAKRGTDTQYF

v_gene: TRBV7-9
len: 17
j_gene: TRBJ2-3
CDR3aa: CASSLVDAQDGADTQYF

v_gene: TRBV30
len: 15
j_gene: TRBJ2-5
CDR3aa: CAWSAGTRGQETQYF

v_gene: TRBV9
len: 14
j_gene: TRBJ1-6
CDR3aa: CASSVDPKDSPLHF

v_gene: TRBV14
len: 15
j_gene: TRBJ2-5
CDR3aa: CTSSQDLGQGGTQYF

v_gene: TRBV4-3
len: 19
j_gene: TRBJ1-4
CDR3aa: CASSHPRDRGFTTNEKLFF

v_gene: TRBV6-4
len: 13
j_gene: TRBJ2-1
CDR3aa: CASRRTGGNEQFF

v_gene: TRBV6-5
len: 14
j_gene: TRBJ2-7
CDR3aa: CASSYSRGFGEQYF

v_gene: TRBV5-6
len: 17
j_gene: TRBJ1-5
CDR3aa: CASSLGPRGHSNQPQHF

v_gene: TRBV24-1
len: 14
j_gene: TRBJ2-5
CDR3aa: CATSDDRGGETQYF

v_gene: TRBV19
len: 14
j_gene: TRBJ2-1
CDR3aa: CASSPGQNRGEQFF

v_gene: TRBV20-1
len: 13
j_gene: TRBJ1-5
CDR3aa: CSARSSFNQPQHF

v_gene: TRBV20-1
len: 12
j_gene: TRBJ2-6
CDR3aa: CGASFGANVLTF

v_gene: TRBV19
len: 15
j_gene: TRBJ2-5
CDR3aa: CASSTVTSGRGTQYF

v_gene: TRBV12-1
len: 17
j_gene: TRBJ2-2
CDR3aa: CASREGLAGGYTGELFF

v_gene: TRBV20-1
len: 14
j_gene: TRBJ2-1
CDR3aa: CSAQTSGVYNEQFF

v_gene: TRBV10-3
len: 9
j_gene: TRBJ2-7
CDR3aa: CANAYEQYF

v_gene: TRBV10-3
len: 13
j_gene: TRBJ2-7
CDR3aa: CAISESGAYEQYF

v_gene: TRBV7-6
len: 16
j_gene: TRBJ2-3
CDR3aa: CASSLGVPQGTDTQYF

v_gene: TRBV6-1
len: 17
j_gene: TRBJ1-3
CDR3aa: CASSERVTGYAGNTIYF

v_gene: TRBV19
len: 16
j_gene: TRBJ2-1
CDR3aa: CASSTLGGSSPNEQFF

v_gene: TRBV20-1
len: 14
j_gene: TRBJ2-2
CDR3aa: CSASPLADAGELLF

v_gene: TRBV10-1
len: 14
j_gene: TRBJ2-2
CDR3aa: CASSDGWRAGELFF

v_gene: TRBV27
len: 13
j_gene: TRBJ2-7
CDR3aa: CASSPSGSSEQYF

v_gene: TRBV6-5
len: 17
j_gene: TRBJ2-6
CDR3aa: CASSQGQIASGANVLTF

v_gene: TRBV20-1
len: 14
j_gene: TRBJ2-1
CDR3aa: CSACGRDYCNEQFF

v_gene: TRBV14
len: 16
j_gene: TRBJ1-3
CDR3aa: CASSSRTVSSGNTIYF

v_gene: TRBV20-1
len: 15
j_gene: TRBJ1-6
CDR3aa: CSARGQTGMNSPLHF

v_gene: TRBV11-1
len: 14
j_gene: TRBJ2-1
CDR3aa: CASSRTGNYNEQFF

v_gene: TRBV5-1
len: 18
j_gene: TRBJ2-1
CDR3aa: CASRPGLAGGSSYNEQFF

v_gene: TRBV7-9
len: 14
j_gene: TRBJ2-5
CDR3aa: CASSLAIGKETQYF

v_gene: TRBV14
len: 13
j_gene: TRBJ2-7
CDR3aa: CASSYYLGYGQYF

v_gene: TRBV6-2/TRBV6-3
len: 16
j_gene: TRBJ2-7
CDR3aa: CASSYGWGRPPYEQYF

v_gene: TRBV7-2
len: 15
j_gene: TRBJ2-7
CDR3aa: CASSLVGGRDYEQYF

v_gene: TRBV2
len: 10
j_gene: TRBJ2-1
CDR3aa: CATAVNEQFF